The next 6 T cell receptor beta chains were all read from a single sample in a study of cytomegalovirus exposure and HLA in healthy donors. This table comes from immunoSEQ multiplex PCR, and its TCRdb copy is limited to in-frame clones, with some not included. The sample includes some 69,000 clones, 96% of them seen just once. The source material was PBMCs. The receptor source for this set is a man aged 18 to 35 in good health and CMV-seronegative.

This CDR3 is CATSPTSGGLNTGELFF. In DNA form, the CDR3 reads TGTGCCACCAGCCCAACCTCGGGGGGGCTGAACACCGGGGAGCTGTTTTTT. The gene calls are TRBV15 and TRBJ2-2; 8 bases map to TRBD2. This CDR3 contains 17 residues. Trimming at V came to 5 bases and at J to 1 base, leaving 9 bases not matched to a gene. In germline, CDR1 is LNHNV, CDR2 YYDKDF (reference sequence).

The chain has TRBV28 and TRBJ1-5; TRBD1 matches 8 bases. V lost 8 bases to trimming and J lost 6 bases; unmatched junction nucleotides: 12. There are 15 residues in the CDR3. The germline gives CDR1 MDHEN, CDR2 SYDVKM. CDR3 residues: CASCSGQGAGQPQHF. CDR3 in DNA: TGTGCCAGCTGCTCCGGGCAGGGGGCTGGTCAGCCCCAGCATTTT.

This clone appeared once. CDR3 loop: CASSEPTGGDSPLHF. The DNA of the CDR3 is TGTGCCAGCAGTGAACCGACAGGGGGCGATTCACCCCTCCACTTT. This chain links TRBV2 with TRBJ1-6; the match to TRBD1 covers 10 bases. Germline lookup yields CDR1 SNHLY and CDR2 FYNNEI. This CDR3 region has 15 residues. Trimming at V came to 2 bases and at J to 8 bases, leaving 3 bases not matched to a gene. Using reference TRBV2 and TRBJ1-6 for the parts outside the CDR3, the full variable domain is EPEVTQTPSHQVTQMGQEVILRCVPISNHLYFYWYRQILGQKVEFLVSFYNNEISEKSEIFDDQFSVERPDGSNFTLKIRSTKLEDSAMYFCASSEPTGGDSPLHFGNGTRLTVT.

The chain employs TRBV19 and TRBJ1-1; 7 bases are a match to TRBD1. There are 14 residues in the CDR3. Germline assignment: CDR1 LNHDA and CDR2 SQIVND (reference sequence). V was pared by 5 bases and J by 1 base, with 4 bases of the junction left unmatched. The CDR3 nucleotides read TGTGCCAGTAGTCCGCGGGACAGGAACACTGAAGCTTTCTTT. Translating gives CASSPRDRNTEAFF.

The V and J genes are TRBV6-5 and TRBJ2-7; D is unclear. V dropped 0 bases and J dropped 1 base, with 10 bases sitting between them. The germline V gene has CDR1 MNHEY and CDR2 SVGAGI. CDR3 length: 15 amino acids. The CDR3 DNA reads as TGTGCCAGCAGTTACTCCCTGGCTGGTTCCTACGAGCAGTACTTC. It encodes CASSYSLAGSYEQYF.

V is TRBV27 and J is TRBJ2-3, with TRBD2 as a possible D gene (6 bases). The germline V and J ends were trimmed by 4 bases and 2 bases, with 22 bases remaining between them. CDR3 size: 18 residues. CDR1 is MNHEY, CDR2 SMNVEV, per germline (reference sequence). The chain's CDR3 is CASSSLPLASLNTDTQYF. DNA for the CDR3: TGTGCCAGCAGTTCCCTCCCTCTAGCGAGCCTTAACACAGATACGCAGTATTTT.